This TCR beta chain was identified during a study of shared T cell receptors in the human thymus. Germline CDR1 is MRHNA and CDR2 is SNTAGT. The CDR3 loop spans 18 amino acids. Losses at the gene ends were 4 bases for V and 5 bases for J; bases not matched to a gene: 15. Libraries were prepared by immunoSEQ multiplex PCR; TCRdb keeps only in-frame clonotypes and omits some of them. This sample has about 660,000 clones, with roughly 90% found just once. Separately, the same data were catalogued under a study of human thymus T cells.

Sequencing was carried out using thymocytes. The TCR originated in a boy younger than two with a congenital heart defect. The rearrangement joins TRBV6-4 to TRBJ2-3; 10 nucleotides agree with TRBD2. This chain's CDR3 is CASSGWSGRALYGDTQYF. The CDR3 region has the DNA TGTGCCAGCAGTGGGTGGAGCGGGAGGGCCCTCTACGGAGATACGCAGTATTTT.